Reported below is one TCR beta chain. Its cognate antigen is unknown. CDR3 length: 15 amino acids. Germline V CDR1 and CDR2: SGHNT, YYREEE (reference sequence). With 0 bases clipped from V and 3 bases from J, the junction kept 4 bases outside the gene matches. The donors were members of the validation cohort, which comprised under 150 subjects and was separate from the first cohort of 730 or so subjects. The protocol was immunoSEQ multiplex PCR, while the TCRdb copy is restricted to in-frame clones and leaves out a portion. The sample consists of about 340,000 clones, approximately 90% of them appearing once. These data belong to a study of cytomegalovirus exposure and HLA in healthy donors. Points from the study as a whole: Cytomegalovirus-associated TCR beta chains were listed, numbering roughly 150. Later, an analysis found that TCR clusters from the first cohort tended to co-occur in the roughly 110 validation repertoires. Whilst most TCR sequences proved rare, a subset of public TCRs occurred across many donors.

The clonotype comes from a woman aged 18-29 years in good health and CMV-seronegative. Sequencing was carried out using PBMCs. The chain is built from TRBV5-4 and TRBJ2-7; 9 nucleotides align to TRBD2. CDR3: CASSLGLAGYYEQYF. CDR3 coding DNA: TGTGCCAGCAGCTTGGGCCTAGCGGGGTACTACGAGCAGTACTTC.